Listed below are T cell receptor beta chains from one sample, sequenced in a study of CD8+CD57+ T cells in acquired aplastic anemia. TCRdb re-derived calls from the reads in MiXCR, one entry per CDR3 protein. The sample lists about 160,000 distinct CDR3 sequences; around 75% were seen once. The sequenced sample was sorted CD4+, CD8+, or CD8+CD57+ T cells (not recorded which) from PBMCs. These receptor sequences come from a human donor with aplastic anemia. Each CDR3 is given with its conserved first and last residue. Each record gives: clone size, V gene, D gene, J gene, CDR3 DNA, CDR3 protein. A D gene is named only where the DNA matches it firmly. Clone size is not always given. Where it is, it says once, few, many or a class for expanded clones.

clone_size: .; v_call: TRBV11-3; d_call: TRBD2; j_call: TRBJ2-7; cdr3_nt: TGTGCCAGCAGCTTAGAGAGGGCTAGCGGGATTAGCGAGCAGTACTTC; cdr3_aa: CASSLERASGISEQYF
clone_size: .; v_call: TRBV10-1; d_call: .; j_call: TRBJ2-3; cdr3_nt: TGTGCCACCCGACTAGACACAGATACGCAGTATTTT; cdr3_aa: CATRLDTDTQYF
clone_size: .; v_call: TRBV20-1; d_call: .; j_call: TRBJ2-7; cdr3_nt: TGCAGTGCTAGAGGACCCGGGACGATTGAACAGTACTTC; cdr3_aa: CSARGPGTIEQYF
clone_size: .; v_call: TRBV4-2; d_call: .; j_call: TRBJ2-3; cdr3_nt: TGTGCCAGCAGCCAAGTTGAGGGTGCAGATACGCAGTATTTT; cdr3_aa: CASSQVEGADTQYF
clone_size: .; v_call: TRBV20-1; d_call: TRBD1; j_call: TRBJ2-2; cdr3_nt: TGCAGTGCAGCTGACAGGGGAATGAACACCGGGGAGCTGTTTTTT; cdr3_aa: CSAADRGMNTGELFF
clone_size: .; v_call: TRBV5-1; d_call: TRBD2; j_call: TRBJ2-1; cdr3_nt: TGCGCCAGCAGCCTGACCCGACTAGCGGGGTCTAATGAGCAGTTCTTC; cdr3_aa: CASSLTRLAGSNEQFF
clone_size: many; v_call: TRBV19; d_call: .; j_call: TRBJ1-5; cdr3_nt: TGTGCCAGTGCCGGACAGAATCAGCCCCAGCATTTT; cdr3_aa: CASAGQNQPQHF
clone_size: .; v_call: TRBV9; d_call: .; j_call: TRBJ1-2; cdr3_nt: TGTGCCAGCAGACCCGGGAACAACTATGGCTACACCTTC; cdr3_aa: CASRPGNNYGYTF
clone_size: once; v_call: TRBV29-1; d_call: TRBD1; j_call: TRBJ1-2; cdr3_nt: TGCAGCGTTGAAGATCTGGGACAGGGGTACTATGGCTACACCTTC; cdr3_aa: CSVEDLGQGYYGYTF
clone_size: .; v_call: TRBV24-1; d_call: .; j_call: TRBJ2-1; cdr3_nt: TGTGCCACCAGTGATCCCCGGGGCTCCTACAATGAGCAGTTCTTC; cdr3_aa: CATSDPRGSYNEQFF
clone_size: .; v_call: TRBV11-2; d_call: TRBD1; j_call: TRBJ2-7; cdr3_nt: TGTGCCAGCAGCATGAACCGGGACAGCGACTACGAGCAGTACTTC; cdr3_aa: CASSMNRDSDYEQYF
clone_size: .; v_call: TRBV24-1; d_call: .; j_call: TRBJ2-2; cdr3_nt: TGTGCCACCAGTGATTTTACAGGGTTCCCCCTGGGAGGGGAGCTGTTTTTT; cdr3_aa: CATSDFTGFPLGGELFF
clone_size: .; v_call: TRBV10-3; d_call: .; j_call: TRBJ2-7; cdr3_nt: TGTGCCAGCAGGGGCTTAGGGACCTACGAGCAGTACTTC; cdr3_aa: CASRGLGTYEQYF
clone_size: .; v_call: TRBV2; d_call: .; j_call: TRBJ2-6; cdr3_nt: TGTGCCAGCACGAGGGTTGGGGCCAACGTCCTGACTTTC; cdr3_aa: CASTRVGANVLTF
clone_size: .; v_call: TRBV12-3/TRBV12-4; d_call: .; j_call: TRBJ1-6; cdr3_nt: TGTGCCAGCAGTGATGCCGGCGGGGGTGGTTCACCCCTCCACTTT; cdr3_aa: CASSDAGGGGSPLHF
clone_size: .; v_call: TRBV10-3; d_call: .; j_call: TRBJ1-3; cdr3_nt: TGTGCCATCAGTGAGGATCGAAACACCATATATTTT; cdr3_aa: CAISEDRNTIYF
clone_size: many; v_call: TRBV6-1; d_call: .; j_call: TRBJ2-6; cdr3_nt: TGTGCCAGCGGGGGCGCCAATTCTGGGGCCAACGTCCTGACTTTC; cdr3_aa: CASGGANSGANVLTF
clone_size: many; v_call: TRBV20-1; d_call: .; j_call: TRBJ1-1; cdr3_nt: TGCAGTGCTAGAGGGATAAGGGACACTGAAGCTTTCTTT; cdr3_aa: CSARGIRDTEAFF
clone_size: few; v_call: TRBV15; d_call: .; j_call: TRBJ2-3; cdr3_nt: TGTGCCACCAGCTCGAGTCGGGCAGGCACAGATACGCAGTATTTT; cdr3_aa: CATSSSRAGTDTQYF
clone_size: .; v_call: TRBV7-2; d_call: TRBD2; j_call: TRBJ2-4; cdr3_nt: TGTGCCAGCAGCTTAGATTCCCGGACTAGCGGCAAAAACATTCAGTACTTC; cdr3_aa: CASSLDSRTSGKNIQYF
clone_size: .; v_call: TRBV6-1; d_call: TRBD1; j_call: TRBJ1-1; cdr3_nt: TGTGCCAGCAGCCCGAACAGGGGGCTAGGAGCTTTCTTT; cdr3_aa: CASSPNRGLGAFF
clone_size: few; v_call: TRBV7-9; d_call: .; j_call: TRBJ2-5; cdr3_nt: TGTGCCAGCAGCTTAAGGGGGACCCAGCAAGAGACCCAGTACTTC; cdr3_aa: CASSLRGTQQETQYF
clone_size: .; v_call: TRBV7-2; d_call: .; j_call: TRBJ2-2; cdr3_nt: TGTGCCAGCAGCTTATTGTTCGGTCGGACGGACCTACCGGAGCTGTTTTTT; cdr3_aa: CASSLLFGRTDLPELFF
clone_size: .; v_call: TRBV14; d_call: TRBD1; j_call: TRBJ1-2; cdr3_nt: TGTGCCAGCAGCCAAGGGGTACTCCAGGGGGCGCGAGAAGGCTACACCTTC; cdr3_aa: CASSQGVLQGAREGYTF
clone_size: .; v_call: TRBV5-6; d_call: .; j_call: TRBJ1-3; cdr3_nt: TGTGCCAGCAGCTTGGCTAGCAGGGAAGACACCATATATTTT; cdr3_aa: CASSLASREDTIYF
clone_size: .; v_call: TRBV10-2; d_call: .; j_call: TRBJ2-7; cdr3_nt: TGCGCCAGCAGTGGGTTGCCCTACGAGCAGTACTTC; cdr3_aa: CASSGLPYEQYF
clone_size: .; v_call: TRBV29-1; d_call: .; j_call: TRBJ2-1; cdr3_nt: TGCAGCGTTGAAAGGGGACCCTACAATGAGCAGTTCTTC; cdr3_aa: CSVERGPYNEQFF
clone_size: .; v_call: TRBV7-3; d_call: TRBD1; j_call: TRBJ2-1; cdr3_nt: TGTGCCAGCAGCTTAACCCGGGACAGACAGAATGAGCAGTTCTTC; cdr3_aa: CASSLTRDRQNEQFF
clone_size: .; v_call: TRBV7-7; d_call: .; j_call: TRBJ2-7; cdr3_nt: TGTGCTAGCAGCCGGGATCCGAGCAATGAGCAGTACTTC; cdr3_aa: CASSRDPSNEQYF
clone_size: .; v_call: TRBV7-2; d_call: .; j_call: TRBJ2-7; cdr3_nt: TGTGCCAGCAGCTTAGGTTTCGGCGAGCAGTACTTC; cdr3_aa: CASSLGFGEQYF
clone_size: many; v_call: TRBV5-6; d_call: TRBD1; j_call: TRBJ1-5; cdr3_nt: TGTGCCAGCAGTTATGGGACAGGCAATCAGCCCCAGCATTTT; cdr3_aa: CASSYGTGNQPQHF
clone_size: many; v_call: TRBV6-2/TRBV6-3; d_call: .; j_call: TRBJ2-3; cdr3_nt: TGTGCCAGCAGTCCCCGTGGAGACCCGACAGATACGCAGTATTTT; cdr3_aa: CASSPRGDPTDTQYF
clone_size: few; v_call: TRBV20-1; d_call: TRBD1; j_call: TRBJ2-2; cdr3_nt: TGCAGTGCTGGAGACAGGGAACCTTACGACACCGGGGAGCTGTTTTTT; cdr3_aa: CSAGDREPYDTGELFF
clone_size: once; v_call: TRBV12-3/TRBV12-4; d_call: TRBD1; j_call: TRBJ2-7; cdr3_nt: TGTGCCAGCAGCGGGACAGGGGACCCCTACGAGCAGTACTTC; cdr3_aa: CASSGTGDPYEQYF
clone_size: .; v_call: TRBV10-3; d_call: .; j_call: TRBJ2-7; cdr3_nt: TGTGCCATCAGTGAGAGACAGAGCTCCTACGAGCAGTACTTC; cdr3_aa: CAISERQSSYEQYF